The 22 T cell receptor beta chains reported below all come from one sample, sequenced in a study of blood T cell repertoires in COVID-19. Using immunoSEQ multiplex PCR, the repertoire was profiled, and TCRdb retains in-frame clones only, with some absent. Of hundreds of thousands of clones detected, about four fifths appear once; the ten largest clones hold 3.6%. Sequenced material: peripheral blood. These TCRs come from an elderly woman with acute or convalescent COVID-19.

CDR3 loop: CAWRAAGSTDTQYF. Written as DNA, the CDR3 is TGTGCCTGGAGGGCAGCGGGGAGCACAGATACGCAGTATTTT. V is TRBV30 and J is TRBJ2-3; 7 positions match TRBD2. There are 14 residues in the CDR3. Germline V gene data show CDR1 as GTSNPN and CDR2 as SVGIG (reference sequence). V was clipped by 3 bases and J by 0 bases; unmatched bases: 3.

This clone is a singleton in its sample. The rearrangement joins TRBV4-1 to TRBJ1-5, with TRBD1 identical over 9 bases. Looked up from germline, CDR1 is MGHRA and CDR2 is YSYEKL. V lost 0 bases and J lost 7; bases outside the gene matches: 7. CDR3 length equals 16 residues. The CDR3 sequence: CASSQEEQGASQPQHF. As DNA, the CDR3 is TGCGCCAGCAGCCAAGAGGAACAGGGGGCGAGCCAGCCCCAGCATTTT.

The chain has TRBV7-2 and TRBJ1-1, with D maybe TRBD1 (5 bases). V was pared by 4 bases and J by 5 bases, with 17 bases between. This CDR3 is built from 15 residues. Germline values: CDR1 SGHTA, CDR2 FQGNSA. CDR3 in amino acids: CASSWDRLGGTEAFF. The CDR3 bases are TGTGCCAGCAGCTGGGACCGCCTGGGAGGTACTGAAGCTTTCTTT.

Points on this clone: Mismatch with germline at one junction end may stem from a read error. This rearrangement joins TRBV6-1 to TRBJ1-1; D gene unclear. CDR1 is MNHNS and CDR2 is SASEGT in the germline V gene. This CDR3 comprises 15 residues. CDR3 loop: CASSEVSTRADRNLF. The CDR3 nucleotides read TGTGCCAGCAGTGAAGTTTCGACACGAGCCGACCGAAACCTCTTT.

The CDR3 is CASSQDLRATYEQYF. The CDR3 DNA follows: TGCGCCAGCAGCCAAGATCTCAGGGCAACCTACGAGCAGTACTTC. V and J are TRBV4-1 and TRBJ2-7; possibly TRBD1 for D (5 bases). V was shortened by 0 bases and J by 2 bases, with 11 bases between the two germline ends. Germline CDR1 is MGHRA and CDR2 is YSYEKL. CDR3 length equals 15 residues.

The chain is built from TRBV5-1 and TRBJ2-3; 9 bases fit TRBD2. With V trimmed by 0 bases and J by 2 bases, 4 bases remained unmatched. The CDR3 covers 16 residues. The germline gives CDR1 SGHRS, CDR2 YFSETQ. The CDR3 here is CASSLVLAGNTDTQYF. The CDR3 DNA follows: TGCGCCAGCAGCTTGGTGCTAGCGGGGAACACAGATACGCAGTATTTT.

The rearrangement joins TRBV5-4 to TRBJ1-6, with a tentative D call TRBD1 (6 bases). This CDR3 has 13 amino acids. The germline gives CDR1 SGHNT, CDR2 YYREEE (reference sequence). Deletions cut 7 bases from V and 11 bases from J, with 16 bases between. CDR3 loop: CASQGPRGPPLHF. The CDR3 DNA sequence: TGTGCCAGCCAAGGCCCGCGGGGGCCACCCCTCCACTTT.

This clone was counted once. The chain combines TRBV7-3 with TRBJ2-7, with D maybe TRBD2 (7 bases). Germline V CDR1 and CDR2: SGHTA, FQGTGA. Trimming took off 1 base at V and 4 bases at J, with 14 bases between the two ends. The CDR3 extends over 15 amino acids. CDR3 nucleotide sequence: TGTGCCAGCAGCTTAAGCGGGGGCGTATTATACGAGCAGTACTTC. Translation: CASSLSGGVLYEQYF.

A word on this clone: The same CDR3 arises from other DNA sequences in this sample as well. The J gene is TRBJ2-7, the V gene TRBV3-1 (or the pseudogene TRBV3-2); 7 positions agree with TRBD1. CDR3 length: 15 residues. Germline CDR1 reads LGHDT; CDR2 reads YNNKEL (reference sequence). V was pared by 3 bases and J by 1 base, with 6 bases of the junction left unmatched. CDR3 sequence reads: CASSQGAGGSYEQYF. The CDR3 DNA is TGTGCCAGCAGCCAGGGAGCAGGGGGTTCCTACGAGCAGTACTTC.

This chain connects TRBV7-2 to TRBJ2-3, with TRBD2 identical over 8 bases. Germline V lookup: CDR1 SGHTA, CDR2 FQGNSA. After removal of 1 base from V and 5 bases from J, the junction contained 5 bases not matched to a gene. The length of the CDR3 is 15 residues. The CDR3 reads CASSLGAGGVDTQYF. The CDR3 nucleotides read TGTGCCAGCAGCTTAGGGGCGGGGGGCGTAGATACGCAGTATTTT.

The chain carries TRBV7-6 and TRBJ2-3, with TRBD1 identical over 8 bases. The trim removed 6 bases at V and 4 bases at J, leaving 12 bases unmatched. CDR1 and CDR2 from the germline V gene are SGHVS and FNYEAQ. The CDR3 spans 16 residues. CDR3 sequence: CASRPGTGLNPDTQYF. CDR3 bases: TGTGCCAGCAGACCCGGGACAGGCCTAAATCCAGATACGCAGTATTTT.

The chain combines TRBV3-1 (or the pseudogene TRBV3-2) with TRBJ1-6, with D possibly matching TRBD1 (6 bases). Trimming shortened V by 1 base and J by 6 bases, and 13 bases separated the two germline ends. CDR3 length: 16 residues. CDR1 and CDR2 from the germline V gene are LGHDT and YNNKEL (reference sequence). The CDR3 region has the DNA TGTGCCAGCAGCCAAGTGGGGGCGGGTGGTAATTCACCCCTCCACTTT. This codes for CASSQVGAGGNSPLHF.

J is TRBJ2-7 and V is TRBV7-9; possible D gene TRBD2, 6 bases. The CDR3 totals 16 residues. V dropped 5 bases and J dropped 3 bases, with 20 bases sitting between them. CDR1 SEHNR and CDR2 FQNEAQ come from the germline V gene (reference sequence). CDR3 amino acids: CASSPGGRADLYEQYF. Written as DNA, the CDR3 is TGTGCCAGCAGCCCCGGAGGGCGGGCGGACCTCTACGAGCAGTACTTC.

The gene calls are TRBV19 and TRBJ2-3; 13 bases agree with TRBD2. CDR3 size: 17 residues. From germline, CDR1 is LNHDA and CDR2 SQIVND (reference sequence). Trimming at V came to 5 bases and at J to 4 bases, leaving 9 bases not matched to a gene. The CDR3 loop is CASSSRLAGGEADTQYF. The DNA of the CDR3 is TGTGCCAGTAGTTCACGACTAGCGGGGGGTGAGGCAGATACGCAGTATTTT.

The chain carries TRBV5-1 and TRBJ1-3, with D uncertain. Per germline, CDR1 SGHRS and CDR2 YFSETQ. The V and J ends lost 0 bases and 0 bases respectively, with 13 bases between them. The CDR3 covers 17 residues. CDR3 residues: CASSLAPHRTSGNTIYF. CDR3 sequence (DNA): TGCGCCAGCAGCTTGGCGCCACATCGCACCTCTGGAAACACCATATATTTT.

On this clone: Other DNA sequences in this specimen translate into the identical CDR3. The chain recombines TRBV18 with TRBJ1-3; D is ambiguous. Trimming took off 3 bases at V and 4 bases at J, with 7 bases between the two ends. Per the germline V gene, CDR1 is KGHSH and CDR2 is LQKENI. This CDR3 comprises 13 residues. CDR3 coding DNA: TGTGCCAGCTCACCTCCACAGGGAAACACCATATATTTT. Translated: CASSPPQGNTIYF. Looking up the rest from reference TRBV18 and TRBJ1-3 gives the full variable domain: NAGVMQNPRHLVRRRGQEARLRCSPMKGHSHVYWYRQLPEEGLKFMVYLQKENIIDESGMPKERFSAEFPKEGPSILRIQQVVRGDSAAYFCASSPPQGNTIYFGEGSWLTVV.

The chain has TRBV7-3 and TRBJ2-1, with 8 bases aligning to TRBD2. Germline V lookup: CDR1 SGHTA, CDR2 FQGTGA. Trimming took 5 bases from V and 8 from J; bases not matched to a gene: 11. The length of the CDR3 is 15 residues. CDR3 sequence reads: CASSPHRGGGDEQFF. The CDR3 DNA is TGTGCCAGCAGCCCCCACCGGGGGGGCGGAGATGAGCAGTTCTTC.

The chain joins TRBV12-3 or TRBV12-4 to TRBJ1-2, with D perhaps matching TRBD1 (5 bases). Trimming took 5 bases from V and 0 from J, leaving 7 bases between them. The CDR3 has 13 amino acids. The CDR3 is CASSQGPNYGYTF. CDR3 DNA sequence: TGTGCCAGCAGTCAGGGTCCTAACTATGGCTACACCTTC.

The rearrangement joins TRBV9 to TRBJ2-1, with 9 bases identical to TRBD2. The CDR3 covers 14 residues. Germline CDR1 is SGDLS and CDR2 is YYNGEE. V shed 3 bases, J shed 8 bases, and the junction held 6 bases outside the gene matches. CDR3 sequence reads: CASSETGTSYEQFF. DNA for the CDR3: TGTGCCAGCAGCGAGACCGGGACTAGCTATGAGCAGTTCTTC.

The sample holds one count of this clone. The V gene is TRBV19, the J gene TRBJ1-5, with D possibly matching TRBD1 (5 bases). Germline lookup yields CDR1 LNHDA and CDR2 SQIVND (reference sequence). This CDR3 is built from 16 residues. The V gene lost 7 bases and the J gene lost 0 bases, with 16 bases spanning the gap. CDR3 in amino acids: CASKLLGGYSNQPQHF. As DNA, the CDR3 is TGTGCCAGTAAGCTATTGGGGGGTTATAGCAATCAGCCCCAGCATTTT. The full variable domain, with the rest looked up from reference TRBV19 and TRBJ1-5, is DGGITQSPKYLFRKEGQNVTLSCEQNLNHDAMYWYRQDPGQGLRLIYYSQIVNDFQKGDIAEGYSVSREKKESFPLTVTSAQKNPTAFYLCASKLLGGYSNQPQHFGDGTRLSIL.

For the CDR3, the DNA is TGTGCCAGTAGTTCCGGGACAGGGGCTCTCACCGGAGCTTTCTTT. Protein: CASSSGTGALTGAFF. This sequence joins TRBV19 and TRBJ1-1, with 10 bases fitting TRBD1. The CDR3 loop spans 15 amino acids. The germline V gene has CDR1 LNHDA and CDR2 SQIVND (reference sequence). V was clipped by 5 bases and J by 10 bases; unmatched bases: 13.

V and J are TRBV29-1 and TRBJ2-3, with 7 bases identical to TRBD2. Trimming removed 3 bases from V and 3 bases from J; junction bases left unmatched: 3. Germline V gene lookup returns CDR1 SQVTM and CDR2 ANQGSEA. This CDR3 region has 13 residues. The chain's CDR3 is CSVESGATDTQYF. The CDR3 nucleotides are TGCAGCGTTGAGAGCGGGGCAACAGATACGCAGTATTTT.